The rows below give T cell receptor beta chains drawn from one sample of a study of CD8 T cells in ankylosing spondylitis. Via MiXCR, TCRdb re-called the 5' RACE reads, giving one row per CDR3 protein. This sample has 200,000 or so distinct CDR3 sequences; roughly 24% occur once, and the top ten carry about 6.9%. The material sequenced was blood, either unsorted or a sorted T cell fraction (not recorded which). These receptors came from a male donor with ankylosing spondylitis or in good health (not recorded which). Each CDR3 is given with its conserved first and last residue. The order of the fields is clone size, V gene, D gene, J gene, CDR3 protein, CDR3 DNA. The D gene is left open where the match is weak. Part of the rows lack a size; the others show once, few, many or a class for expanded clones.

clone size: many; V gene: TRBV6-1; D gene: TRBD1; J gene: TRBJ1-2; CDR3 protein: CASSKDRNYGYTF; CDR3 DNA: TGTGCCAGCAGCAAGGACAGGAACTATGGCTACACCTTC
clone size: many; V gene: TRBV20-1; D gene: TRBD2; J gene: TRBJ2-3; CDR3 protein: CSATPGVAGVGDTQYF; CDR3 DNA: TGCAGTGCTACCCCGGGGGTAGCGGGAGTGGGGGATACGCAGTATTTT
clone size: .; V gene: TRBV20-1; D gene: .; J gene: TRBJ2-2; CDR3 protein: CSARGSGEVGELFF; CDR3 DNA: TGCAGTGCTAGAGGTTCGGGAGAGGTCGGGGAGCTGTTTTTT
clone size: few; V gene: TRBV5-1; D gene: TRBD1; J gene: TRBJ2-7; CDR3 protein: CASSFGQGTYEQYF; CDR3 DNA: TGCGCCAGCAGCTTCGGACAGGGCACCTACGAGCAGTACTTC
clone size: many; V gene: TRBV5-6; D gene: .; J gene: TRBJ1-1; CDR3 protein: CASSPGQIAEAFF; CDR3 DNA: TGTGCCAGCAGTCCTGGACAGATCGCTGAAGCTTTCTTT
clone size: .; V gene: TRBV5-1; D gene: TRBD2; J gene: TRBJ2-1; CDR3 protein: CASSLAHFSAGVAGVSHEQFF; CDR3 DNA: TGCGCCAGCAGCTTGGCCCACTTCTCGGCTGGGGTAGCGGGAGTGTCCCATGAGCAGTTCTTC
clone size: .; V gene: TRBV7-2; D gene: .; J gene: TRBJ2-3; CDR3 protein: CASSQRTDEHTQYF; CDR3 DNA: TGTGCCAGCAGCCAGCGGACTGATGAGCATACGCAGTATTTT
clone size: .; V gene: TRBV20-1; D gene: TRBD2; J gene: TRBJ2-7; CDR3 protein: CSARDLGLAGIYEQYF; CDR3 DNA: TGCAGTGCTAGAGATTTAGGACTAGCGGGGATCTACGAGCAGTACTTC
clone size: few; V gene: TRBV4-3; D gene: .; J gene: TRBJ2-5; CDR3 protein: CASSQDGSSGETQYF; CDR3 DNA: TGCGCCAGCAGCCAAGATGGATCCTCTGGGGAGACCCAGTACTTC
clone size: many; V gene: TRBV9; D gene: TRBD1; J gene: TRBJ1-1; CDR3 protein: CASSVVPDREAFF; CDR3 DNA: TGTGCCAGCAGCGTAGTGCCGGACAGGGAAGCTTTCTTT
clone size: many; V gene: TRBV15; D gene: .; J gene: TRBJ2-1; CDR3 protein: CATSPQSLNEQFF; CDR3 DNA: TGTGCCACCAGCCCTCAAAGTCTGAATGAGCAGTTCTTC
clone size: few; V gene: TRBV5-6; D gene: .; J gene: TRBJ2-7; CDR3 protein: CASSLATPYEQYF; CDR3 DNA: TGTGCCAGCAGCTTGGCTACTCCCTACGAGCAGTACTTC
clone size: many; V gene: TRBV12-3/TRBV12-4; D gene: .; J gene: TRBJ1-1; CDR3 protein: CASSFWESDTEAFF; CDR3 DNA: TGTGCCAGCAGTTTCTGGGAGTCAGACACTGAAGCTTTCTTT
clone size: many; V gene: TRBV7-3; D gene: .; J gene: TRBJ2-7; CDR3 protein: CASSLIGFGDEQYF; CDR3 DNA: TGTGCCAGCAGCTTAATTGGTTTCGGCGACGAGCAGTACTTC
clone size: few; V gene: TRBV6-1; D gene: .; J gene: TRBJ2-1; CDR3 protein: CASSESLSSSYNEQFF; CDR3 DNA: TGTGCCAGCAGTGAAAGTTTATCGAGCTCCTACAATGAGCAGTTCTTC
clone size: .; V gene: TRBV5-1; D gene: .; J gene: TRBJ2-2; CDR3 protein: CASSLGTLAGELFF; CDR3 DNA: TGCGCCAGCAGCTTGGGGACACTCGCCGGGGAGCTGTTTTTT
clone size: many; V gene: TRBV6-1; D gene: .; J gene: TRBJ2-7; CDR3 protein: CASRTNYPYEQYF; CDR3 DNA: TGTGCCAGCAGGACAAATTACCCCTACGAGCAGTACTTC
clone size: many; V gene: TRBV10-3; D gene: .; J gene: TRBJ2-5; CDR3 protein: CAISRVAQETQYF; CDR3 DNA: TGTGCCATCAGTAGAGTGGCCCAAGAGACCCAGTACTTC
clone size: many; V gene: TRBV25-1; D gene: .; J gene: TRBJ2-5; CDR3 protein: CASRGHQETQYF; CDR3 DNA: TGTGCCAGCCGGGGACATCAAGAGACCCAGTACTTC
clone size: many; V gene: TRBV18; D gene: .; J gene: TRBJ2-2; CDR3 protein: CASSPGQLSNTGELFF; CDR3 DNA: TGTGCCAGCTCACCAGGCCAGCTATCGAACACCGGGGAGCTGTTTTTT
clone size: many; V gene: TRBV7-2; D gene: .; J gene: TRBJ2-7; CDR3 protein: CASSSFGSYEQYF; CDR3 DNA: TGTGCCAGCAGCTCCTTCGGCTCCTACGAGCAGTACTTC
clone size: .; V gene: TRBV5-1; D gene: TRBD1; J gene: TRBJ2-7; CDR3 protein: CASSWQGQEREQYF; CDR3 DNA: TGCGCCAGCAGCTGGCAGGGACAGGAGCGCGAGCAGTACTTC
clone size: few; V gene: TRBV7-2; D gene: TRBD2; J gene: TRBJ2-1; CDR3 protein: CASSSGPSGYNEQFF; CDR3 DNA: TGTGCCAGCAGCTCCGGGCCTAGCGGCTACAATGAGCAGTTCTTC
clone size: .; V gene: TRBV20-1; D gene: TRBD2; J gene: TRBJ2-5; CDR3 protein: CSARDVGRSETQYF; CDR3 DNA: TGCAGTGCTAGAGACGTCGGGAGGAGTGAGACCCAGTACTTC
clone size: few; V gene: TRBV25-1; D gene: .; J gene: TRBJ2-1; CDR3 protein: CAAGRREQFF; CDR3 DNA: TGTGCCGCCGGACGGAGGGAGCAGTTCTTC
clone size: .; V gene: TRBV12-3/TRBV12-4; D gene: TRBD1; J gene: TRBJ2-5; CDR3 protein: CASSPGTGRETQYF; CDR3 DNA: TGTGCCAGCAGTCCGGGGACAGGGAGGGAGACCCAGTACTTC
clone size: .; V gene: TRBV5-1; D gene: TRBD2; J gene: TRBJ2-1; CDR3 protein: CASSSWTSGVSYNEQFF; CDR3 DNA: TGCGCCAGCAGCTCTTGGACTAGCGGGGTCTCCTACAATGAGCAGTTCTTC
clone size: few; V gene: TRBV7-9; D gene: .; J gene: TRBJ2-3; CDR3 protein: CASSAQSGNTDTQYF; CDR3 DNA: TGTGCCAGCAGCGCCCAAAGCGGCAACACAGATACGCAGTATTTT
clone size: few; V gene: TRBV6-1; D gene: .; J gene: TRBJ2-5; CDR3 protein: CASSQGWSTAAQYF; CDR3 DNA: TGTGCCAGCAGTCAAGGATGGTCAACAGCCGCCCAGTACTTC
clone size: many; V gene: TRBV5-1; D gene: .; J gene: TRBJ2-1; CDR3 protein: CASSLDGYSGRVSNEQFF; CDR3 DNA: TGCGCCAGCAGCTTGGACGGGTACTCCGGAAGGGTGTCCAATGAGCAGTTCTTC
clone size: many; V gene: TRBV12-3/TRBV12-4; D gene: .; J gene: TRBJ1-5; CDR3 protein: CASSFTREPQHF; CDR3 DNA: TGTGCCAGCAGTTTCACCCGTGAGCCCCAGCATTTT
clone size: once; V gene: TRBV6-2/TRBV6-3; D gene: TRBD2; J gene: TRBJ2-1; CDR3 protein: CASSYLRTSGRSSSYNEQFF; CDR3 DNA: TGTGCCAGCAGTTACCTGAGGACTAGCGGGAGGTCAAGCTCCTACAATGAGCAGTTCTTC
clone size: few; V gene: TRBV20-1; D gene: .; J gene: TRBJ2-7; CDR3 protein: CSAARTSLSYEQYF; CDR3 DNA: TGCAGTGCTGCTCGGACGTCCCTCTCCTACGAGCAGTACTTC
clone size: many; V gene: TRBV5-6; D gene: TRBD2; J gene: TRBJ2-3; CDR3 protein: CASSRGLAVSTDTQYF; CDR3 DNA: TGTGCCAGCAGCCGCGGACTAGCGGTATCTACAGATACGCAGTATTTT
clone size: few; V gene: TRBV20-1; D gene: .; J gene: TRBJ2-7; CDR3 protein: CSASGQGYEQYF; CDR3 DNA: TGCAGTGCTAGCGGCCAGGGGTACGAGCAGTACTTC
clone size: many; V gene: TRBV5-5; D gene: TRBD2; J gene: TRBJ2-3; CDR3 protein: CASSSRLAGYTDTQYF; CDR3 DNA: TGTGCCAGCAGCTCGAGACTAGCGGGGTACACAGATACGCAGTATTTT
clone size: .; V gene: TRBV14; D gene: .; J gene: TRBJ1-3; CDR3 protein: CASSPRGTSGNTIYF; CDR3 DNA: TGTGCCAGCAGCCCGCGGGGCACCTCTGGAAACACCATATATTTT
clone size: few; V gene: TRBV6-4; D gene: TRBD1; J gene: TRBJ1-1; CDR3 protein: CASRGQGDTEAFF; CDR3 DNA: TGTGCCAGCAGGGGACAGGGGGACACTGAAGCTTTCTTT
clone size: many; V gene: TRBV6-5; D gene: TRBD2; J gene: TRBJ2-7; CDR3 protein: CASSYLAGSYEQYF; CDR3 DNA: TGTGCCAGCAGTTACCTAGCGGGCTCCTACGAGCAGTACTTC
clone size: .; V gene: TRBV18; D gene: .; J gene: TRBJ2-1; CDR3 protein: CASSPLVLSYNEQFF; CDR3 DNA: TGTGCCAGCTCACCCCTAGTGCTCTCCTACAATGAGCAGTTCTTC
clone size: many; V gene: TRBV5-1; D gene: TRBD1; J gene: TRBJ2-1; CDR3 protein: CASSPGTGAHNEQFF; CDR3 DNA: TGCGCCAGCAGCCCCGGGACAGGGGCCCACAATGAGCAGTTCTTC
clone size: few; V gene: TRBV6-1; D gene: .; J gene: TRBJ2-1; CDR3 protein: CASRPDYNEQFF; CDR3 DNA: TGTGCCAGCAGACCTGATTACAATGAGCAGTTCTTC
clone size: .; V gene: TRBV29-1; D gene: .; J gene: TRBJ1-5; CDR3 protein: CSVGGTNQPQHF; CDR3 DNA: TGCAGCGTTGGAGGGACCAATCAGCCCCAGCATTTT
clone size: few; V gene: TRBV20-1; D gene: TRBD2; J gene: TRBJ2-1; CDR3 protein: CSARRTSGSSGEQFF; CDR3 DNA: TGCAGTGCTAGAAGGACTAGCGGGAGCTCGGGTGAGCAGTTCTTC
clone size: many; V gene: TRBV7-9; D gene: TRBD2; J gene: TRBJ2-2; CDR3 protein: CASSPPSGRRDTGELFF; CDR3 DNA: TGTGCCAGCAGCCCTCCAAGCGGGAGAAGGGACACCGGGGAGCTGTTTTTT
clone size: many; V gene: TRBV7-8; D gene: .; J gene: TRBJ2-6; CDR3 protein: CASSFIAGSGANVLTF; CDR3 DNA: TGTGCCAGCAGCTTTATCGCGGGGTCTGGGGCCAACGTCCTGACTTTC
clone size: few; V gene: TRBV10-3; D gene: .; J gene: TRBJ1-1; CDR3 protein: CAISPGLNTEAFF; CDR3 DNA: TGTGCCATCAGCCCGGGACTGAACACTGAAGCTTTCTTT
clone size: many; V gene: TRBV14; D gene: .; J gene: TRBJ2-5; CDR3 protein: CASSLRTFATQYF; CDR3 DNA: TGTGCCAGCAGCCTCAGGACCTTTGCGACCCAGTACTTC
clone size: many; V gene: TRBV5-1; D gene: .; J gene: TRBJ1-4; CDR3 protein: CASSFQGATNEKLFF; CDR3 DNA: TGCGCCAGCAGCTTCCAGGGAGCAACTAATGAAAAACTGTTTTTT
clone size: once; V gene: TRBV12-3/TRBV12-4; D gene: .; J gene: TRBJ1-6; CDR3 protein: CASRPQNSPLHF; CDR3 DNA: TGTGCCAGCAGGCCCCAGAATTCACCCCTCCACTTT
clone size: many; V gene: TRBV5-1; D gene: TRBD1; J gene: TRBJ2-7; CDR3 protein: CASSKGTELREQYF; CDR3 DNA: TGCGCCAGCAGCAAGGGGACAGAGCTACGCGAGCAGTACTTC
clone size: many; V gene: TRBV7-2; D gene: TRBD2; J gene: TRBJ2-7; CDR3 protein: CASSLTSGPYEQYF; CDR3 DNA: TGTGCCAGCAGCCTGACTAGCGGGCCCTACGAGCAGTACTTC
clone size: many; V gene: TRBV27; D gene: .; J gene: TRBJ2-2; CDR3 protein: CASKRPLTGELFF; CDR3 DNA: TGTGCCAGCAAGCGTCCTCTCACCGGGGAGCTGTTTTTT
clone size: many; V gene: TRBV5-6; D gene: .; J gene: TRBJ1-2; CDR3 protein: CASSWRASNYGYTF; CDR3 DNA: TGTGCCAGCAGCTGGAGGGCGTCCAACTATGGCTACACCTTC
clone size: many; V gene: TRBV18; D gene: TRBD2; J gene: TRBJ2-1; CDR3 protein: CASSRLAASYNEQFF; CDR3 DNA: TGTGCCAGCTCACGCCTAGCGGCTTCCTACAATGAGCAGTTCTTC